The 26 T cell receptor beta chains presented below share a single source sample, sequenced in a study of Graves' ophthalmopathy and Graves' hyperthyroidism. As the template, RNA transcripts were used to amplify TCR beta CDR3 regions. Scientists carried out first-round RT-PCR using HTBI primers and then a second-round multiplex PCR. Each CDR3 protein is one row after TCRdb ran MiXCR on the multiplex PCR reads. The sample includes about 600,000 distinct CDR3 sequences, under 40% of them seen just once. Input material: peripheral blood or thyroid tissue (not recorded which). The receptors come from an adult man with Graves' hyperthyroidism.

This clonotype came up many times. This rearrangement joins TRBV20-1 to TRBJ1-6; 7 bases agree with TRBD1. Trimming cost V 3 bases and J 8 bases; bases outside gene matches: 13. Per the germline V gene, CDR1 is DFQATT and CDR2 is SNEGSKA (reference sequence). The CDR3 covers 16 residues. The CDR3 sequence: CSARDPATGSDSPLHF. CDR3 nucleotides: TGCAGTGCTAGGGACCCTGCGACAGGGTCGGATTCACCCCTCCACTTT.

The chain has TRBV2 and TRBJ1-5, with unresolved D. The CDR3 covers 16 residues. Trimming removed 4 bases at V and 1 base at J, with 14 bases between. Germline lookup yields CDR1 SNHLY and CDR2 FYNNEI. CDR3 amino acids: CASSGTSGVSNQPQHF. The CDR3 nucleotides are TGTGCCAGCAGTGGGACTAGCGGGGTAAGCAATCAGCCCCAGCATTTT.

This clonotype was found many times. V and J are TRBV7-9 and TRBJ2-2; D may be TRBD1 or TRBD2 (5 bases each). V was clipped by 5 bases and J by 2 bases, with 12 bases between them. The CDR3 sequence is 15 residues long. CDR1 and CDR2 (germline): SEHNR, FQNEAQ (reference sequence). The CDR3 is CASSLVGGNTGELFF. The CDR3, as DNA: TGTGCCAGCAGCCTCGTTGGGGGAAACACCGGGGAGCTGTTTTTT.

This clonotype has at least ten counts. The chain has TRBV20-1 and TRBJ1-2; no clear D. V dropped 0 bases and J dropped 0 bases, with 5 bases sitting between them. The CDR3 covers 13 residues. Germline V lookup: CDR1 DFQATT, CDR2 SNEGSKA (reference sequence). CDR3 loop: CSARDHSNYGYTF. The CDR3 bases are TGCAGTGCTAGAGATCATTCTAACTATGGCTACACCTTC.

This clonotype was observed a few times. The V and J genes are TRBV28 and TRBJ1-1; D gene unclear. The CDR3 consists of 12 residues. V was shortened by 6 bases and J by 1 base, with 6 bases between the two germline ends. In germline, CDR1 is MDHEN, CDR2 SYDVKM. In nucleotides, the CDR3 is TGTGCCAGCAGAACACAGAACACTGAAGCTTTCTTT. Protein sequence: CASRTQNTEAFF.

This clonotype was seen many times. V usage is TRBV19 and J usage is TRBJ1-5; TRBD1 matches 7 bases. The CDR3 runs to 16 residues. The V segment lost 0 bases and the J segment 6 bases; nucleotides outside the gene matches: 8. Germline lookup yields CDR1 LNHDA and CDR2 SQIVND (reference sequence). This chain's CDR3 is CASSIDRGQVGQPQHF. In DNA, the CDR3 is TGTGCCAGTAGTATAGATAGAGGACAGGTCGGTCAGCCCCAGCATTTT.

This chain uses TRBV4-1 with TRBJ1-6, with unresolved D. This CDR3 is built from 15 residues. V was pared by 2 bases and J by 8 bases, with 13 bases between. CDR1 is MGHRA, CDR2 YSYEKL, per germline. For the CDR3, the DNA is TGCGCCAGCAGCCAACCCTCCGGAATTTATTCACCCCTCCACTTT. The encoded protein is CASSQPSGIYSPLHF.

The gene calls are TRBV10-3 and TRBJ1-1; possibly TRBD1 for D (6 bases). The ends were cut back, 6 bases at V and 5 bases at J, with 13 bases in the middle. Germline V gives CDR1 ENHRY, CDR2 SYGVKD. The CDR3 is 13 residues long. DNA of the CDR3: TGTGCCATCAGCGGACAGACTTTGACTGAAGCTTTCTTT. It is translated as CAISGQTLTEAFF.

The CDR3 coding sequence is TGCAGCGCTGAGGCCGACAGGGCCTACAATGAGCAGTACTTC. The encoded protein is CSAEADRAYNEQYF. The rearrangement uses TRBV29-1 and TRBJ2-7, with 7 nucleotides matching TRBD1. This CDR3 has 14 amino acids. Trimming cost V 7 bases and J 7 bases; bases outside gene matches: 16. Germline values: CDR1 SQVTM, CDR2 ANQGSEA.

This clonotype was found many times. This chain links TRBV11-2 with TRBJ1-6; TRBD1 might be the D (6 bases). CDR3 length equals 19 residues. V lost 1 base to trimming and J lost 6 bases, with 22 bases between them. The germline CDR1 and CDR2 sequences are SGHAT and FQNNGV. As DNA, the CDR3 is TGTGCCAGCAGCTTAGCCCTCACAGGGTCTGGCGTTGGTAATTCACCCCTCCACTTT. Translated, it gives CASSLALTGSGVGNSPLHF.

This clonotype was seen ten or more times. This chain uses TRBV5-1 with TRBJ1-3; D is possibly TRBD1 (6 bases). This CDR3 comprises 15 residues. Looked up from germline, CDR1 is SGHRS and CDR2 is YFSETQ. V lost 4 bases and J lost 4, with 15 bases in between. CDR3 protein: CASSGGRGPGNTIYF. CDR3 sequence (DNA): TGCGCCAGCAGCGGCGGCAGGGGCCCCGGAAACACCATATATTTT.

A word on this clonotype: A single base separates this from a much larger clone, so it may be a read error. The J gene is TRBJ2-7, the V gene TRBV20-1, with D possibly matching TRBD1 (5 bases). Trimming stripped 0 bases from V and 2 bases from J, with 5 bases between. The CDR3 totals 12 residues. Germline V gene lookup returns CDR1 DFQATT and CDR2 SNEGSKA (reference sequence). The CDR3 sequence is CSAREGAYEQYF. DNA for the CDR3: TGCAGTGCTAGAGAAGGGGCCTACGAGCAGTACTTC.

This sequence joins TRBV19 and TRBJ2-2; 10 nucleotides agree with TRBD2. CDR3 length: 15 residues. Trimming removed 5 bases from V and 4 bases from J; junction bases left unmatched: 4. From germline, CDR1 is LNHDA and CDR2 SQIVND (reference sequence). The CDR3 region is CASSHGTSVTGELFF. CDR3 nucleotides: TGTGCCAGTAGTCACGGGACTAGCGTCACCGGGGAGCTGTTTTTT.

A single count supports this clonotype. V usage is TRBV30 and J usage is TRBJ1-2, with D perhaps TRBD1 (5 bases). CDR3 size: 12 residues. CDR1 and CDR2 from the germline V gene are GTSNPN and SVGIG (reference sequence). The germline V and J ends were trimmed by 4 bases and 8 bases, with 14 bases remaining between them. The CDR3 sequence: CAWMAAAGGYTF. The DNA for the CDR3 is TGTGCCTGGATGGCGGCCGCAGGGGGCTACACCTTC.

This clonotype was recorded at least ten times. This chain links TRBV5-1 with TRBJ1-2, with 7 bases aligning to TRBD1. CDR1 is SGHRS and CDR2 is YFSETQ in the germline V gene. Unmatched junction bases numbered 10, after V lost 4 bases and J lost 4 bases. The CDR3 is 15 residues long. This CDR3 reads CASSRGQSRGYGYTF. Here the CDR3 DNA reads TGCGCCAGCAGCCGGGGACAGTCCAGAGGCTATGGCTACACCTTC.

This clonotype has at least ten counts. This chain connects TRBV9 to TRBJ2-7; 7 bases agree with TRBD1. The CDR3 is 14 residues long. Trimming removed 0 bases from V and 0 bases from J; junction bases left unmatched: 0. The germline V gene encodes CDR1 SGDLS and CDR2 YYNGEE. Written as DNA, the CDR3 is TGTGCCAGCAGCGTAGGGGACAGCTCCTACGAGCAGTACTTC. Translation gives CASSVGDSSYEQYF. The full variable domain, its missing parts supplied by reference TRBV9 and TRBJ2-7, is DSGVTQTPKHLITATGQRVTLRCSPRSGDLSVYWYQQSLDQGLQFLIQYYNGEERAKGNILERFSAQQFPDLHSELNLSSLELGDSALYFCASSVGDSSYEQYFGPGTRLTVT.

This chain links TRBV5-1 with TRBJ1-4; 9 bases are a match to TRBD1. Trimming took 4 bases from V and 7 from J; bases not matched to a gene: 11. Germline lookup yields CDR1 SGHRS and CDR2 YFSETQ. This CDR3 has 16 amino acids. Here the CDR3 reads CASSHTTGQGGEKLFF. CDR3 coding DNA: TGCGCCAGCAGCCATACCACGGGACAGGGTGGTGAAAAACTGTTTTTT.

At least ten counts were recorded for this clonotype. The rearrangement joins TRBV28 to TRBJ1-6, with D possibly being TRBD1 (6 bases). The germline V gene has CDR1 MDHEN and CDR2 SYDVKM. The V end lost 10 bases, the J end lost 9 bases, and 13 bases lay between the germline ends. The CDR3 spans 12 residues. CDR3 coding DNA: TGTGCCACCAACAGGGTTTCTTCACCCCTCCACTTT. It codes for CATNRVSSPLHF.

Many counts were recorded for this clonotype. This chain uses TRBV20-1 with TRBJ1-5, with D hard to call. CDR3 length equals 12 residues. Trimming took 0 bases from V and 7 from J, leaving 7 bases between them. Germline V gene sequence: CDR1 DFQATT, CDR2 SNEGSKA (reference sequence). The CDR3 loop is CSAREGQQPQHF. The CDR3 nucleotides read TGCAGTGCTAGAGAAGGTCAGCAGCCCCAGCATTTT.

This clonotype was counted only a few times. The gene calls are TRBV7-2 and TRBJ1-2; weak D call: TRBD1 (6 bases). Trimming left V 0 bases short and J 8 bases short, with 10 bases between. CDR3 size: 13 residues. Germline V gene lookup returns CDR1 SGHTA and CDR2 FQGNSA. CDR3 residues: CASSLAPGEGYTF. In DNA form, the CDR3 reads TGTGCCAGCAGCTTAGCGCCAGGGGAAGGCTACACCTTC.

This clonotype occurred a few times. The CDR3 DNA reads TGTGCCAGCAGCGCGAGGGGGGCAGGGATCGACGAGCAGTACTTC. Amino acids: CASSARGAGIDEQYF. V and J are TRBV7-8 and TRBJ2-7; D tentatively fits TRBD1 or TRBD2 (6 bases each). CDR1 is SGHVS and CDR2 is FQNEAQ in the germline V gene. This CDR3 has 15 amino acids. Trimming left V 5 bases short and J 5 bases short, with 19 bases between.

CDR3 amino acids: CASSEGQGATNEKLFF. The CDR3, as DNA: TGTGCCAGCAGCGAGGGACAGGGAGCAACTAATGAAAAACTGTTTTTT. The chain carries TRBV5-6 and TRBJ1-4; 9 bases are shared with TRBD1. Per germline, CDR1 SGHDT and CDR2 YYEEEE. The junction had 4 bases not matched to a gene; V was cut back by 4 bases and J by 0 bases. The CDR3 sequence is 16 residues long.

This clonotype was counted at least ten times. The genes are TRBV12-3 or TRBV12-4 and TRBJ2-7, with D hard to call. This CDR3 spans 13 amino acids. Trimming stripped 1 base from V and 3 bases from J, with 7 bases between. CDR3 sequence reads: CASSLGEVYEQYF. CDR3 DNA: TGTGCCAGCAGTTTAGGTGAGGTCTACGAGCAGTACTTC.

The chain employs TRBV25-1 and TRBJ1-5, with D perhaps matching TRBD1 (6 bases). V gave up 9 bases and J gave up 7 bases, with 13 bases separating them. This CDR3 region has 12 residues. Germline V gene sequence: CDR1 MGHDK, CDR2 SYGVNS. The CDR3 DNA is TGTGCCAGTGAGGGGGGAGGCCAGCCCCAGCATTTT. Residues: CASEGGGQPQHF.

This clonotype has ten or more counts. This chain uses TRBV5-5 with TRBJ2-5; D is ambiguous. The V end was cut by 3 bases, the J end by 7 bases, with 4 bases between. CDR1 is SGHKS, CDR2 YYEKEE, per germline (reference sequence). CDR3 size: 10 residues. The CDR3 coding sequence is TGTGCCAGCAGCTCTGGGACCCAGTACTTC. Translating it yields CASSSGTQYF.

This clonotype was counted at least ten times. The CDR3 DNA reads as TGTGCCAGCACGGCCACTAGCTATGGCTACACCTTC. This gives the protein CASTATSYGYTF. This rearrangement joins TRBV6-1 to TRBJ1-2, with D hard to call. The germline gives CDR1 MNHNS, CDR2 SASEGT. The germline V and J ends were trimmed by 7 bases and 4 bases, with 10 bases remaining between them. The CDR3 is 12 amino acids.